This TCR beta chain was found in a study of beta chain features in type 1 diabetes. This CDR3 contains 15 residues. With 1 base clipped from V and 3 bases from J, the junction kept 6 bases outside the gene matches. CDR1 and CDR2 from the germline V gene are SGHNT and YYREEE (reference sequence). Study-wide points: Insertions were fewer and deletions more numerous at VDJ junctions in type 1 diabetes patients. Patients with Type 1 diabetes showed moderately but significantly shorter TCRB CDR3s in all four CD4+ subsets.

The study reverse transcribed the entire isolated RNA, so it sequenced expressed TCRB transcripts. Repertoires were generated with immunoSEQ multiplex PCR, while TCRdb's copy carries only in-frame clones and drops some. This table has about 240,000 clones, around 14% appearing once. In the case of this clone: Its matching antigen is unknown.

This receptor was identified in a man aged 25-45 years with type 1 diabetes. The chain joins TRBV5-4 to TRBJ2-7; TRBD1 agrees at 8 bases. The sequenced sample was naive CD4+ T cells from blood. CDR3 coding DNA: TGTGCCAGCAGCTTGCGGACAGGGAACCTCTACGAGCAGTACTTC. This encodes CASSLRTGNLYEQYF. The complete variable domain, with remaining parts taken from reference TRBV5-4 and TRBJ2-7, reads ETGVTQSPTHLIKTRGQQVTLRCSSQSGHNTVSWYQQALGQGPQFIFQYYREEENGRGNFPPRFSGLQFPNYSSELNVNALELDDSALYLCASSLRTGNLYEQYFGPGTRLTVT.